A selection of T cell receptor beta chains follows, all from one sample in a study of blood T cell repertoires in COVID-19. Generated by immunoSEQ multiplex PCR, the TCRdb table keeps only in-frame clones and is missing some. The sample contains 200,000 to 250,000 clones, just over 85% of which appear only once. The sequenced sample was PBMCs or T cells enriched from blood (not recorded which). The receptors shown here come from a woman in her forties with acute COVID-19. Both conserved end residues are part of each CDR3. D genes are given only for firm matches. Some rows have no size entry. The others give once, few or many, or a class for an expanded clone.

cdr3_aa | cdr3_nt | clone_size | d_call | j_call | v_call
CASSLDGQGDTEAFF | TGTGCCAGCAGCTTAGACGGGCAGGGGGACACTGAAGCTTTCTTT | . | TRBD1 | TRBJ1-1 | TRBV7-6
CASSESGRSGNTIYF | TGCGCCAGCAGTGAGTCGGGGAGATCTGGAAACACCATATATTTT | . | . | TRBJ1-3 | TRBV10-1
CASSYLQNYGYTF | TGTGCCAGCAGTTACTTACAGAACTATGGCTACACCTTC | once | . | TRBJ1-2 | TRBV6-5
CASSLSQGNSPLHF | TGTGCCAGCAGTTTAAGTCAGGGCAATTCACCCCTCCACTTT | few | . | TRBJ1-6 | TRBV27
CASSYRAGPSDGYTF | TGTGCCAGCAGTTACCGGGCAGGGCCCTCTGATGGCTACACCTTC | . | . | TRBJ1-2 | TRBV6-5
CASHGQTNTEAFF | TGTGCCAGCCATGGACAGACGAACACTGAAGCTTTCTTT | . | . | TRBJ1-1 | TRBV18
CATSPGTGSYEQYF | TGTGCCACCAGCCCCGGGACAGGATCCTACGAGCAGTACTTC | . | TRBD1 | TRBJ2-7 | TRBV15
CASSMRGGGELFF | TGTGCCAGTAGTATGCGGGGCGGCGGGGAGCTGTTTTTT | . | . | TRBJ2-2 | TRBV19
CAWSVILSEEQTINYGYTF | TGTGCCTGGAGTGTTATTTTATCTGAAGAACAGACAATAAACTATGGCTACACCTTC | . | . | TRBJ1-2 | TRBV30
CASSQRDYPGEQYF | TGCGCCAGCAGCCAAAGGGACTATCCAGGCGAGCAGTACTTC | . | TRBD2 | TRBJ2-7 | TRBV4-1
CASSFDRSNTEAFF | TGTGCCAGCAGTTTCGACAGATCGAACACTGAAGCTTTCTTT | few | . | TRBJ1-1 | TRBV6-5
CAWSKTRTNYNEQFF | TGTGCCTGGAGTAAAACTAGGACCAATTACAATGAGCAGTTCTTC | . | . | TRBJ2-1 | TRBV30
CASSPEWGEKFF | TGTGCCAGCTCACCAGAATGGGGGGAGAAGTTCTTC | . | . | TRBJ2-1 | TRBV18
CASSQTGDYEQYF | TGTGCCAGCAGCCAGACAGGGGACTACGAGCAGTACTTC | . | TRBD1 | TRBJ2-7 | TRBV5-4
CASSTTGLAGDRSEQYF | TGTGCCAGTAGTACTACGGGACTAGCGGGGGACCGCAGCGAGCAGTACTTC | . | TRBD2 | TRBJ2-7 | TRBV19
CSVDLGGSTDTQYF | TGCAGCGTTGATCTTGGCGGCAGCACAGATACGCAGTATTTT | . | . | TRBJ2-3 | TRBV29-1
CASRQGQEIYNEQFF | TGTGCCAGTAGACAGGGACAGGAGATCTACAATGAGCAGTTCTTC | once | TRBD1 | TRBJ2-1 | TRBV19
CASSALRAGQLYGANVLTF | TGTGCCAGCAGTGCCCTTAGGGCAGGACAACTTTATGGGGCCAACGTCCTGACTTTC | . | . | TRBJ2-6 | TRBV27
CASSPTGIAGNTIYF | TGTGCCAGCAGCCCAACAGGGATCGCTGGAAACACCATATATTTT | . | . | TRBJ1-3 | TRBV6-5
CASSLVWTGGSKDGYTF | TGTGCCAGCAGCTTGGTTTGGACAGGGGGGAGTAAAGATGGCTACACCTTC | . | TRBD1 | TRBJ1-2 | TRBV5-4
CASRRASGSDNEQFF | TGTGCCAGCAGGCGTGCTAGCGGGTCCGACAATGAGCAGTTCTTC | . | TRBD2 | TRBJ2-1 | TRBV2
CASTRGGRYNEQFF | TGTGCCAGCACGCGGGGCGGGAGATACAATGAGCAGTTCTTC | . | TRBD2 | TRBJ2-1 | TRBV27
CATTDRTNSGNTIYF | TGTGCCACGACGGACAGGACTAATTCCGGAAACACCATATATTTT | . | TRBD1 | TRBJ1-3 | TRBV10-3
CASSITSQGYPEAFF | TGTGCCAGCAGCATAACCTCCCAGGGTTATCCTGAAGCTTTCTTT | . | . | TRBJ1-1 | TRBV5-4
CASSPNGLSLSGETQYF | TGTGCCAGCAGCCCAAACGGGCTCTCCCTGTCGGGGGAGACCCAGTACTTC | once | . | TRBJ2-5 | TRBV3-1/TRBV3-2
CASSQGGSSGNTIYF | TGCGCCAGCAGCCAAGGAGGGAGCTCTGGAAACACCATATATTTT | . | . | TRBJ1-3 | TRBV4-3
CASSYPLRTSGGRNTGELFF | TGTGCCAGCAGTTACCCTTTAAGGACTAGCGGGGGCCGTAACACCGGGGAGCTGTTTTTT | . | TRBD2 | TRBJ2-2 | TRBV6-2/TRBV6-3
CASSPDSLGPQHF | TGTGCCAGCTCACCCGACAGCTTGGGGCCCCAGCATTTT | . | . | TRBJ1-5 | TRBV18
CASRGTGQGYGYTF | TGTGCCAGCAGGGGAACGGGACAGGGCTATGGCTACACCTTC | . | TRBD1 | TRBJ1-2 | TRBV2
CASSEERDIYGYTF | TGTGCCAGCAGTGAAGAACGGGACATCTATGGCTACACCTTC | few | . | TRBJ1-2 | TRBV2
CASSADSYGYTF | TGTGCCAGCAGCGCTGACAGCTATGGCTACACCTTC | . | . | TRBJ1-2 | TRBV5-4
CASSPGDNEQFF | TGCGCCAGCAGCCCCGGGGACAATGAGCAGTTCTTC | . | . | TRBJ2-1 | TRBV4-1
CASSKVGQGASEQFF | TGTGCCAGTAGTAAGGTGGGGCAGGGGGCTAGTGAGCAGTTCTTC | . | TRBD1 | TRBJ2-1 | TRBV19
CASSLGSTGRGAGDTQYF | TGTGCCAGCAGCTTGGGTTCGACAGGCAGGGGGGCCGGAGATACGCAGTATTTT | . | . | TRBJ2-3 | TRBV7-9
CASSSPLGTGGEEKLFF | TGTGCCAGCAGCTCACCTCTCGGGACAGGAGGGGAAGAAAAACTGTTTTTT | once | TRBD1 | TRBJ1-4 | TRBV7-9
CASSFSAGSGANVLTF | TGCGCCAGCAGCTTTTCGGCGGGCTCTGGGGCCAACGTCCTGACTTTC | . | . | TRBJ2-6 | TRBV5-1
CASSHTSGLGTEAFF | TGTGCCAGCAGCCACACCTCTGGTCTCGGTACTGAAGCTTTCTTT | . | . | TRBJ1-1 | TRBV4-2
CASSSRTGGILNTEAFF | TGTGCCAGCAGTAGCCGGACAGGGGGCATTTTGAACACTGAAGCTTTCTTT | . | TRBD1 | TRBJ1-1 | TRBV27
CASSLSRALVVPNTGELFF | TGTGCCAGCAGCCTTTCGCGGGCTTTAGTGGTTCCGAACACCGGGGAGCTGTTTTTT | . | . | TRBJ2-2 | TRBV5-5
CASSLGGGEADTQYF | TGTGCCAGCAGCTTAGGAGGGGGAGAGGCAGATACGCAGTATTTT | . | . | TRBJ2-3 | TRBV7-9
CASTVGGQRNSPLHF | TGTGCCAGCACCGTAGGGGGTCAGAGAAATTCACCCCTCCACTTT | . | . | TRBJ1-6 | TRBV6-6
CASRPTGNTEAFF | TGTGCCAGCAGGCCCACAGGGAACACTGAAGCTTTCTTT | . | . | TRBJ1-1 | TRBV12-3/TRBV12-4
CASRKQRNTGELFF | TGTGCCAGCAGGAAACAGAGGAACACCGGGGAGCTGTTTTTT | . | . | TRBJ2-2 | TRBV27
CASSPDSKNSPLHF | TGTGCCAGCTCACCGGACAGTAAGAATTCACCCCTCCACTTT | . | . | TRBJ1-6 | TRBV18
CASSSGDTIYF | TGCGCCAGCAGCTCCGGGGACACCATATATTTT | . | . | TRBJ1-3 | TRBV5-1
CASSWGSGGTTDTQYF | TGTGCCAGTAGTTGGGGCAGCGGGGGGACCACAGATACGCAGTATTTT | . | TRBD2 | TRBJ2-3 | TRBV19
CASSSPILTSGGPKNEQFF | TGCGCCAGCAGCTCCCCCATCCTGACTAGCGGGGGGCCAAAGAATGAGCAGTTCTTC | . | TRBD2 | TRBJ2-1 | TRBV5-1
CASSRVGTANEKLFF | TGTGCCAGCAGCCGCGTCGGGACAGCTAATGAAAAACTGTTTTTT | . | TRBD1 | TRBJ1-4 | TRBV7-9
CASSQEGRVFRQDSNYGYTF | TGTGCCAGCAGCCAAGAGGGTCGGGTCTTTCGGCAAGACTCTAACTATGGCTACACCTTC | . | . | TRBJ1-2 | TRBV3-1/TRBV3-2
CASSFRDKHGYTF | TGCGCCAGCAGTTTCCGGGACAAACATGGCTACACCTTC | . | . | TRBJ1-2 | TRBV23-1
CASSLGQGVATEAFF | TGTGCCAGCAGCTTAGGACAGGGAGTTGCGACTGAAGCTTTCTTT | . | TRBD1 | TRBJ1-1 | TRBV7-2
CASSLLGGTTYEQYF | TGCGCCAGCAGCTTGTTGGGGGGGACGACCTACGAGCAGTACTTC | . | TRBD2 | TRBJ2-7 | TRBV5-1
CASSPTPGYRGTEAFF | TGTGCCAGCAGCCCCACGCCGGGGTACCGAGGCACTGAAGCTTTCTTT | . | . | TRBJ1-1 | TRBV9